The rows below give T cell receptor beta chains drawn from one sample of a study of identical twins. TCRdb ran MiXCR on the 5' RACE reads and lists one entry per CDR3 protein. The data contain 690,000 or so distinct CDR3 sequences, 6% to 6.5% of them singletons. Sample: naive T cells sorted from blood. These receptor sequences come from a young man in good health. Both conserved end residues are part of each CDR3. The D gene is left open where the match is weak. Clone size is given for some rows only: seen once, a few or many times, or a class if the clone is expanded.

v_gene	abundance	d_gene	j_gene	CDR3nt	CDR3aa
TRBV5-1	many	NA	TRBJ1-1	TGCGCCAGCAGCCCACCGGGTCGCATGAACACTGAAGCTTTCTTT	CASSPPGRMNTEAFF
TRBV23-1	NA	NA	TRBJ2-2	TGCGCCAGCAGTCAATCTTATCCCCGTGGGACCGGGGAGCTGTTTTTT	CASSQSYPRGTGELFF
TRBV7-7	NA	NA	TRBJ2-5	TGTGCCAGCAGCTTAGCGCCCCCCCAGACAGGACATCAAGAGACCCAGTACTTC	CASSLAPPQTGHQETQYF
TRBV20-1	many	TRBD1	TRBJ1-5	TGCAGTGCTACGTCCCGGGACAGGGGGCGGAATCAGCCCCAGCATTTT	CSATSRDRGRNQPQHF
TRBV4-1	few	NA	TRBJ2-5	TGCGCCAGCAGCCAAGATCAGCAGGGGCAAGAGACCCAGTACTTC	CASSQDQQGQETQYF
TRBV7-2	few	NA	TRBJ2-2	TGTGCCAGCAGCTCCCTAGCCTCCGGGGAGCTGTTTTTT	CASSSLASGELFF
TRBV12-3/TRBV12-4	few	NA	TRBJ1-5	TGTGCCAGCAGTTTGGAGCGGGGGCCCCAGCATTTT	CASSLERGPQHF
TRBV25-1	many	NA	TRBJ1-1	TGTGCCAGCAGTGGAGAGTGGAACACTGAAGCTTTCTTT	CASSGEWNTEAFF
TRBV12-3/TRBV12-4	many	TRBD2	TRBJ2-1	TGTGCCAGCAGACCCTCCGGGACTAGTGTCTACAATGAGCAGTTCTTC	CASRPSGTSVYNEQFF
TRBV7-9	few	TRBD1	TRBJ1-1	TGTGCCAGCAGCAACCGGGACAGCGAAGCTTTCTTT	CASSNRDSEAFF
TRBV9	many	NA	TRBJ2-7	TGTGCCAGCAGCGTAGCCAGTAGTTCCTACGAGCAGTACTTC	CASSVASSSYEQYF
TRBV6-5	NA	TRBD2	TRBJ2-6	TGTGCCAGCAGTTCCCCCCACGGGGAGGGATTCGGGGCCAACGTCCTGACTTTC	CASSSPHGEGFGANVLTF
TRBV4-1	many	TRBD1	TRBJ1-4	TGCGCCAGCAGCCAAGACGGACAGGGGGCCGCAACTAATGAAAAACTGTTTTTT	CASSQDGQGAATNEKLFF
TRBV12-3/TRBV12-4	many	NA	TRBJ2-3	TGTGCCAGCAGTTTTATATCGGGACAAGGGCGTGATACGCAGTATTTT	CASSFISGQGRDTQYF
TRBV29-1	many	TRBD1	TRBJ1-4	TGCAGCGTTGCCGGGGCAGGGGGCGCAACTAATGAAAAACTGTTTTTT	CSVAGAGGATNEKLFF
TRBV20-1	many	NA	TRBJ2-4	TGCAGTGCTAGAGGGGGGAATTCCAAAAACATTCAGTACTTC	CSARGGNSKNIQYF
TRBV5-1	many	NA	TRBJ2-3	TGCGCCAGCAGCTTAACTGCCGGAAGGGGCACAGATACGCAGTATTTT	CASSLTAGRGTDTQYF
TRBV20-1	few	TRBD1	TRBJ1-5	TGCAGTGCTGGGGACAGTGAATATAGCAATCAGCCCCAGCATTTT	CSAGDSEYSNQPQHF
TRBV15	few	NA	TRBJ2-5	TGTGCCACCAGCAGGAAAGAGCGGGCCCAGTACTTC	CATSRKERAQYF
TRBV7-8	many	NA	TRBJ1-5	TGTGCCAGCAGCCGGGGGAGGGCAGGGAGCAATCAGCCCCAGCATTTT	CASSRGRAGSNQPQHF
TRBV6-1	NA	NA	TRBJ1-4	TGTGCCAGCAGTCTGGCAGAGGGGGGGTGGAATGAAAAACTGTTTTTT	CASSLAEGGWNEKLFF
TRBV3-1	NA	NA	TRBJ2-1	TGTGCCAGCAGCCAAGTAGTTGGAAGCGAGCAGTTCTTC	CASSQVVGSEQFF
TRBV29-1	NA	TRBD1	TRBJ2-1	TGCAGCGTCAGGACAGGGGGCTATGAGCAGTTCTTC	CSVRTGGYEQFF
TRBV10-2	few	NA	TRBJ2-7	TGCGCCAGCAAACCGGACTTTTACGAGCAGTACTTC	CASKPDFYEQYF
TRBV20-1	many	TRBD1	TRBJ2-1	TGCAGTGCGCTACCGGGGACAGCTGATGAGCAGTTCTTC	CSALPGTADEQFF
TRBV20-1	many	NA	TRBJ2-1	TGCAGTGCCGGACCAGCGATAAGTGAGCAGTTCTTC	CSAGPAISEQFF
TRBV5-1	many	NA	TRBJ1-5	TGTGCCAGCAGTTTAGGCGATAATCAGCCCCAGCATTTT	CASSLGDNQPQHF
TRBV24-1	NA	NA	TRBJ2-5	TGTGCCACCAGTGATTTGGTGCAGAGACAAGAGACCCAGTACTTC	CATSDLVQRQETQYF
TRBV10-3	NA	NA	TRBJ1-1	TGTGCCATCAGTGAAACGAAGGGGCCTGAAGCTTTCTTT	CAISETKGPEAFF
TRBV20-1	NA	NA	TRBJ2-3	TGCAGTGCTCGGGATCACGCGGGGACAGATACGCAGTATTTT	CSARDHAGTDTQYF
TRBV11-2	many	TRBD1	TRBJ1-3	TGTGCCAGCAGCTACGGGACAGTCGATGGAAACACCATATATTTT	CASSYGTVDGNTIYF
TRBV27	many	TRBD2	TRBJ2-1	TGTGCCAGCAGTTTACTCAGCGGGACGACTTTAAATGAGCAGTTCTTC	CASSLLSGTTLNEQFF
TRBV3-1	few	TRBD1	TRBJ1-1	TGTGCCAGCAGACGGGACAGAGGCACTGAAGCTTTCTTT	CASRRDRGTEAFF
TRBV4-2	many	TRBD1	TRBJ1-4	TGTGCCAGCAGCGACCGGGACAGGGGTTTTGCTAATGAAAAACTGTTTTTT	CASSDRDRGFANEKLFF
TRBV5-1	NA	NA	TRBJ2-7	TGCGCCAGCAACCCCGGGCACTCGAGCTCCTACGAGCAGTACTTC	CASNPGHSSSYEQYF
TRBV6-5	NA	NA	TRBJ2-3	TGTGCCAGCAGTTCTCCGGGCGGAGAAACAGATACGCAGTATTTT	CASSSPGGETDTQYF
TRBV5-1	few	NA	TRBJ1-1	TGCGCCAGCAGCTTTATTGGTACGGAGGGAACTGAAGCTTTCTTT	CASSFIGTEGTEAFF
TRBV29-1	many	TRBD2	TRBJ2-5	TGCAGCGTTACCGGGAGGCTCCAAGAGACCCAGTACTTC	CSVTGRLQETQYF
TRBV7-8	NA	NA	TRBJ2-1	TGTGCCAGCAGCTTAGCGGTGGGTCTGTTCAATGAGCAGTTCTTC	CASSLAVGLFNEQFF
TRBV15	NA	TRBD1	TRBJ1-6	TGTGCCACCAGCAGAGAGGAGGGGGCCACTACCCTCCACTTT	CATSREEGATTLHF
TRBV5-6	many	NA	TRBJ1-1	TGTGCCAGCAGCTTTGGTCCGAACACTGAAGCTTTCTTT	CASSFGPNTEAFF
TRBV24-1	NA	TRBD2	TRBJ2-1	TGTGCCACCAGTGATCGGATGGGACTAGCGGGATCATTAGGTAATGAGCAGTTCTTC	CATSDRMGLAGSLGNEQFF
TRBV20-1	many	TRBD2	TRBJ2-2	TGCAGTGCTAGACGCCCGGGACTAGCGGGAGTTAGGACCGGGGAGCTGTTTTTT	CSARRPGLAGVRTGELFF
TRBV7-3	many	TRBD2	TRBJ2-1	TGTGCCAGCAGCTTAACTAGCGGGAGGGCCAGAAATGAGCAGTTCTTC	CASSLTSGRARNEQFF
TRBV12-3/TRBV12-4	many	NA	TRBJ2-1	TGTGCCAGCAAAGGCCCCCTGGGTGGGCAGTTCTTC	CASKGPLGGQFF
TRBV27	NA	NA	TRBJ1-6	TGTGCCAGCAGGCCCGCAGAAAGGGGGATCCATAATTCACCCCTCCACTTT	CASRPAERGIHNSPLHF
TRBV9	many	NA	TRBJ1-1	TGTGCCAGCAGCGTTGGGGTTAATGAAGCTTTCTTT	CASSVGVNEAFF
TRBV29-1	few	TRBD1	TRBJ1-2	TGCAGCGTTATAATGTTCCTGGGACAGGACGAGGTCTATGGCTACACCTTC	CSVIMFLGQDEVYGYTF
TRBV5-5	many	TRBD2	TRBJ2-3	TGTGCCAGCAGCAGATCAGCGGGAGAGGCAGATACGCAGTATTTT	CASSRSAGEADTQYF
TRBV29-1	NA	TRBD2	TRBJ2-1	TGCAGCGTCCGGGGTAGCGGGGTTTACAATGAGCAGTTCTTC	CSVRGSGVYNEQFF
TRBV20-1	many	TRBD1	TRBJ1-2	TGCAGTGCTAGTGACAGGGACTCCTATGGCTACACCTTC	CSASDRDSYGYTF
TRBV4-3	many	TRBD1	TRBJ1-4	TGCGCCAGCAGCCAGCAGACAGGGAGAAATGAAAAACTGTTTTTT	CASSQQTGRNEKLFF
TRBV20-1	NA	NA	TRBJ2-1	TGCAGTGCTAGTCAGATTAGCGGGACAGGGTACAATGAGCAGTTCTTC	CSASQISGTGYNEQFF
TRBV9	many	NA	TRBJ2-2	TGTGCCAGCAGCCTAGACCTGGGGGCCAACACCGGGGAGCTGTTTTTT	CASSLDLGANTGELFF
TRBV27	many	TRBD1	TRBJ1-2	TGTGCCAGCAGTAGATGGACAGGGATCGCTAACTATGGCTACACCTTC	CASSRWTGIANYGYTF